These 10 T cell receptor beta chains share one sample of origin, sequenced in a study of immune evolution from preneoplasia to lung adenocarcinoma. The method was immunoSEQ multiplex PCR; TCRdb's version includes in-frame clones alone and lacks a portion of them. The repertoire consists of about 7,800 clones, with 55% to 75% occurring once and the leading ten covering 10% to 12%. The sample consisted of FFPE lung adenocarcinoma in situ tissue. The receptors originated from an older donor with lung adenocarcinoma. Some clones in this sample may be carry-over from other donors' samples.

The V gene is TRBV6-5, the J gene TRBJ2-3, with 8 bases fitting TRBD2. After removal of 0 bases from V and 0 bases from J, the junction contained 2 bases not matched to a gene. Germline V gene data show CDR1 as MNHEY and CDR2 as SVGAGI. The CDR3 covers 16 residues. CDR3 nucleotides: TGTGCCAGCAGTTACTCAAGCGGGGGCAGCACAGATACGCAGTATTTT. Translated: CASSYSSGGSTDTQYF.

This rearrangement joins TRBV18 to TRBJ1-2; D call uncertain. V was cut by 3 bases and J by 7 bases, with 15 bases left in between. The CDR3 spans 14 residues. Germline-derived CDR1 and CDR2 are KGHSH and LQKENI. The CDR3 sequence: CASSPGETNVGYTF. CDR3 DNA: TGTGCCAGCTCACCTGGCGAGACAAACGTTGGCTACACCTTC.

V and J are TRBV5-8 and TRBJ1-3, with a tentative D call TRBD1 (6 bases). CDR1 is SGHTS and CDR2 is YDEGEE in the germline V gene. The CDR3 is made up of 14 amino acids. V was pared by 4 bases and J by 3 bases, with 11 bases between. The CDR3 region has the DNA TGTGCCAGCAGCCCCCGGACAGTTGGAAACACCATATATTTT. Protein sequence: CASSPRTVGNTIYF.

V gene TRBV5-4 combines with J gene TRBJ2-5; the D gene is possibly TRBD2 (5 bases). This CDR3 region has 14 residues. Trimming removed 3 bases from V and 2 bases from J, with 11 bases in between. Germline lookup yields CDR1 SGHNT and CDR2 YYREEE (reference sequence). The chain's CDR3 is CASSSGLDQETQYF. The CDR3 bases are TGTGCCAGCAGCTCCGGACTGGATCAAGAGACCCAGTACTTC. Full variable domain (outside the CDR3, taken from reference TRBV5-4 and TRBJ2-5): ETGVTQSPTHLIKTRGQQVTLRCSSQSGHNTVSWYQQALGQGPQFIFQYYREEENGRGNFPPRFSGLQFPNYSSELNVNALELDDSALYLCASSSGLDQETQYFGPGTRLLVL.

The chain links TRBV7-9 to TRBJ1-4; 7 bases match TRBD1. Trimming at V came to 0 bases and at J to 8 bases, leaving 3 bases not matched to a gene. The CDR3 has 14 amino acids. The germline V gene encodes CDR1 SEHNR and CDR2 FQNEAQ (reference sequence). Here the CDR3 reads CASSLAGGEEKLFF. CDR3 DNA: TGTGCCAGCAGCTTAGCAGGGGGCGAGGAAAAACTGTTTTTT.

In its sample, this clone was seen a few times. This sequence joins TRBV7-9 and TRBJ2-5; D is unclear. Deletions cut 0 bases from V and 4 bases from J, with 9 bases between. The length of the CDR3 is 14 residues. Germline V gives CDR1 SEHNR, CDR2 FQNEAQ (reference sequence). CDR3 loop: CASSLALGLETQYF. In nucleotides, the CDR3 is TGTGCCAGCAGCTTAGCGCTGGGGTTAGAGACCCAGTACTTC. Based on the CDR3 plus reference TRBV7-9 and TRBJ2-5, the full variable domain is DTGVSQNPRHKITKRGQNVTFRCDPISEHNRLYWYRQTLGQGPEFLTYFQNEAQLEKSRLLSDRFSAERPKGSFSTLEIQRTEQGDSAMYLCASSLALGLETQYFGPGTRLLVL.

The rearrangement joins TRBV10-3 to TRBJ2-5, with 10 bases fitting TRBD1. The CDR3 runs to 15 residues. V lost 6 bases, J lost 2 bases, and 6 bases stayed unmatched. Per germline, CDR1 ENHRY and CDR2 SYGVKD. The CDR3 here is CAISADRGRQETQYF. As DNA, the CDR3 is TGTGCCATCAGCGCTGACAGGGGGCGGCAAGAGACCCAGTACTTC.

CDR3 in DNA: TGTGCCAGCAGTACCCCTAATGTGGCCAAAAATCAGCCCCAGCATTTT. The encoded protein is CASSTPNVAKNQPQHF. This chain joins TRBV2 and TRBJ1-5; D remains unclear. Trimming left V 5 bases short and J 4 bases short, with 18 bases between. The CDR3 has 16 amino acids. Germline CDR1 is SNHLY and CDR2 is FYNNEI.

This clone was recorded only once. The chain carries TRBV2 and TRBJ1-5; D remains unclear. This CDR3 spans 13 amino acids. The V and J ends lost 9 bases and 4 bases respectively, with 13 bases between them. Germline V CDR1 and CDR2: SNHLY, FYNNEI. The CDR3 sequence is CASTYSTNQPQHF. CDR3 DNA sequence: TGTGCCAGTACCTACAGTACTAATCAGCCCCAGCATTTT.

The chain uses TRBV10-3 and TRBJ2-5; D is unclear. The CDR3 length is 13 residues. From germline, CDR1 is ENHRY and CDR2 SYGVKD. V was clipped by 6 bases and J by 3 bases, with 11 bases between them. CDR3 sequence reads: CAISEDGEETQYF. Here the CDR3 DNA reads TGTGCCATCAGCGAAGACGGAGAAGAGACCCAGTACTTC.